Listed below are T cell receptor beta chains from one sample, sequenced in a study of molecular identifiers for immune sequencing clone quantification. In TCRdb, the PCR reads were re-called with MiXCR into one record per CDR3 protein. The repertoire holds about 500,000 distinct CDR3 sequences, about 21% seen once, with about 0.8% in the top ten. The sequencing sample was made of naive CD8+ T cells from blood, with Jurkat cell RNA spiked in. The origin of the receptors is a human donor in good health. Some libraries in this study had Jurkat cell RNA spiked in. Each CDR3 is given with its conserved first and last residue. D genes are given only for firm matches. Rows give clone size only sometimes, using once, few, many, or a class for an expanded clone.

TGTGCCAGTAGTATAGTTTTGAGGAGATTAGATGAGCAGTTCTTC	CASSIVLRRLDEQFF	-	-	TRBV19	TRBJ2-1
TGTGCCAGCAGCCAGGGACTCGGCTACGAGCAGTACTTC	CASSQGLGYEQYF	-	many	TRBV4-1	TRBJ2-7
TGTGCCTGGAGTGTACGAGGGTATAATTCACCCCTCCACTTT	CAWSVRGYNSPLHF	-	-	TRBV30	TRBJ1-6
TGTGCCAGCAGTTTACCCAGGGGGAGGGGAGACACAGATACGCAGTATTTT	CASSLPRGRGDTDTQYF	-	few	TRBV12-3/TRBV12-4	TRBJ2-3
TGCAGTGCTAGAGTTTCAGGGTCCGCCTCCTACGAGCAGTACTTC	CSARVSGSASYEQYF	-	-	TRBV20-1	TRBJ2-7
TGCGCCAGCAGCTTGGAGGAGCTGGGACAGGTCTACACTGAAGCTTTCTTT	CASSLEELGQVYTEAFF	TRBD1	few	TRBV5-1	TRBJ1-1
TGTGCCAGCAGCTTTTTGGAGGGGGGCACAGATACGCAGTATTTT	CASSFLEGGTDTQYF	-	few	TRBV11-2	TRBJ2-3
TGTGCCAGCAGCTTAGGGTACTACCAAGAGACCCAGTACTTC	CASSLGYYQETQYF	-	-	TRBV11-2	TRBJ2-5
TGCAGTGCTCTGGGACTAGCGGGACTACAAGAGACCCAGTACTTC	CSALGLAGLQETQYF	TRBD2	-	TRBV20-1	TRBJ2-5
TGTGCCAGCAGCCAAGTGGCGGGGGGTATCGATACGCAGTATTTT	CASSQVAGGIDTQYF	TRBD2	few	TRBV3-1	TRBJ2-3
TGTGCCAGCAGTTACTCTGGCGGGGGGGCCGGGCCAGATACGCAGTATTTT	CASSYSGGGAGPDTQYF	TRBD2	many	TRBV6-5	TRBJ2-3
TGTGCCAGTAGTATAAGCGGGGGTGGATCGCTCTCCTACAATGAGCAGTTCTTC	CASSISGGGSLSYNEQFF	TRBD2	-	TRBV19	TRBJ2-1
TGTGCCAGCACCACGAACCCTCTCAATCGGGAGCAGTACTTC	CASTTNPLNREQYF	-	few	TRBV28	TRBJ2-7
TGTGCCAGCAGTTTTGGGAGGGGAGATACGCAGTATTTT	CASSFGRGDTQYF	TRBD2	many	TRBV12-3/TRBV12-4	TRBJ2-3
TGTGCCAGCAGTGTTCCGGTGGGCGATGAGCAGTTCTTC	CASSVPVGDEQFF	-	many	TRBV2	TRBJ2-1
TGTGCCAGCAGGGTTTGGCTCGAGCAGTACTTC	CASRVWLEQYF	-	once	TRBV2	TRBJ2-7
TGTGCCACCAGTGCTCCGGGACAGGGCGACCCTTTGAACACTGAAGCTTTCTTT	CATSAPGQGDPLNTEAFF	TRBD1	many	TRBV24-1	TRBJ1-1
TGTGCCAGCAGCTTGTTTCTAGCGGGAGCGGCTAGCACAGATACGCAGTATTTT	CASSLFLAGAASTDTQYF	TRBD2	many	TRBV5-5	TRBJ2-3
TGTGCCAGCAGCACGGGACTAGCGGGAGCCCTGCGCACAGATACGCAGTATTTT	CASSTGLAGALRTDTQYF	TRBD2	-	TRBV7-9	TRBJ2-3
TGTGCCAGCAGTCCCCTAACCGGCCTCTCTGGAAACACCATATATTTT	CASSPLTGLSGNTIYF	-	many	TRBV27	TRBJ1-3
TGTGCCAGCAGTCGGGGGGCCTACAGGGCAGCCACCTTC	CASSRGAYRAATF	-	-	TRBV28	TRBJ1-2
TGTGCCTCCTGCGGGGAGGGGGTCTATCAGCCCCAGCATTTT	CASCGEGVYQPQHF	-	few	TRBV28	TRBJ1-5
TGCGCCAGCAGCCAAGATCGACAGGGGAACCAAGAGACCCAGTACTTC	CASSQDRQGNQETQYF	TRBD1	few	TRBV4-3	TRBJ2-5
TGTGCCAGCAGCTGGAATACAGCGGGAAACACCATATATTTT	CASSWNTAGNTIYF	-	few	TRBV5-6	TRBJ1-3
TGTGCCAGCAGTTTTCTAGGGAGCAATCAGCCCCAGCATTTT	CASSFLGSNQPQHF	-	many	TRBV28	TRBJ1-5
TGCAGCGTTGAAGATGGTCAGGGGAACACTGAAGCTTTCTTT	CSVEDGQGNTEAFF	-	many	TRBV29-1	TRBJ1-1
TGTGCTTCGCCGGGGGCCCAGAACACTGAAGCTTTCTTT	CASPGAQNTEAFF	-	few	TRBV6-1	TRBJ1-1
TGTGCCAGCAGCATAGCAGGGTCTCAACAGCCCCAGCATTTT	CASSIAGSQQPQHF	-	few	TRBV7-2	TRBJ1-5
TGCAGCGTCCTTGGACAGACATCCTACGAGCAGTACTTC	CSVLGQTSYEQYF	-	many	TRBV29-1	TRBJ2-7
TGTGCCAGCAGCATCGAAGACAGGGAGGTGGTCCCCCTCCACTTT	CASSIEDREVVPLHF	-	few	TRBV21-1	TRBJ1-6
TGTGCCAGCAGTTTAGCCCCTGGCGTCACTGAAGCTTTCTTT	CASSLAPGVTEAFF	-	many	TRBV27	TRBJ1-1
TGTGCCAGCAGTTACTCGCCTGGGGGGCCCGGGGAGCTGTTTTTT	CASSYSPGGPGELFF	-	few	TRBV6-5	TRBJ2-2
TGTGCCAGCAGCCTAACCGGGACATCGGGTGAAAAACTGTTTTTT	CASSLTGTSGEKLFF	-	few	TRBV7-9	TRBJ1-4
TGTGCCAGCAGTCCTCTAGCGGGAGTTGCCCTCTACGAGCAGTACTTC	CASSPLAGVALYEQYF	TRBD2	-	TRBV27	TRBJ2-7
TGCGCCAGCAGCTCCGGGGGAGGGCTGGGCACAGATACGCAGTATTTT	CASSSGGGLGTDTQYF	TRBD2	many	TRBV4-3	TRBJ2-3
TGCAGCGTCGAGAAAATTGGGGGCGAGCAGTATTTT	CSVEKIGGEQYF	-	once	TRBV29-1	TRBJ2-3
TGTGCCAGCAGCTTACCTCCCTCTGGGGCCAACGTCCTGACTTTC	CASSLPPSGANVLTF	-	many	TRBV7-6	TRBJ2-6
TGCAGCGGGACGACGACCAACAATGAGCAGTTCTTC	CSGTTTNNEQFF	-	-	TRBV29-1	TRBJ2-1
TGTGCCAGCAGTCCCCCAGGGGCCGTAAAAAACATTCAGTACTTC	CASSPPGAVKNIQYF	-	many	TRBV12-3/TRBV12-4	TRBJ2-4
TGTGCCAGCAGTAAATCTTCGGGCTTCACAGATACGCAGTATTTT	CASSKSSGFTDTQYF	-	many	TRBV6-6	TRBJ2-3
TGTGCCAGCAGTACCTCTCCGGGACAGGGAACTAATGAGCAGTTCTTC	CASSTSPGQGTNEQFF	TRBD1	-	TRBV4-2	TRBJ2-1
TGTGCCAGCAGCTTAGTAGGCGGACTAGCGGGAGTGGATACGCAGTATTTT	CASSLVGGLAGVDTQYF	TRBD2	few	TRBV7-9	TRBJ2-3
TGTGCCAGCAGCCAAGGGCGGGTGGGCGAGCAGTACTTC	CASSQGRVGEQYF	-	few	TRBV3-1	TRBJ2-7
TGCGCCAGCAGCCAAGGGGTGGGGGCAGGCTACGAGCAGTACTTC	CASSQGVGAGYEQYF	-	many	TRBV4-3	TRBJ2-7